The rows below give T cell receptor beta chains drawn from one sample of a study of T-cell reconstitution after alpha-beta-depleted transplantation in children. One entry per CDR3 protein results from TCRdb running MiXCR on the PCR reads. The repertoire has about 230,000 distinct CDR3 sequences, approximately 9% of them found once; the top ten carry approximately 5.9%. The specimen was PBMCs from the stem cell graft donor, collected from the stem cell graft. Receptor source: a human donor who donated a stem cell graft to a child with acute lymphoblastic leukemia. Each CDR3 is given with its conserved first and last residue. D genes are given only for firm matches. Where a row states a size, it is once, few, many or the class of an expanded clone; other rows omit it.

V gene	J gene	D gene	clone size	CDR3 DNA	CDR3 protein
TRBV15	TRBJ2-2	TRBD1	few	TGTGCCACCAGCAGACTAATAGGGACAGCTACGAACACCGGGGAGCTGTTTTTT	CATSRLIGTATNTGELFF
TRBV7-9	TRBJ2-1	TRBD1	many	TGTGCCAGCAGCTTAGAGAGGGACAGGGGGCTTAACAATGAGCAGTTCTTC	CASSLERDRGLNNEQFF
TRBV6-2/TRBV6-3	TRBJ1-1	TRBD1	.	TGTGCCAGCAGTTACGGACAGGGACCATTGAACACTGAAGCTTTCTTT	CASSYGQGPLNTEAFF
TRBV27	TRBJ2-7	.	few	TGTGCCAGCAGTTTATCGCCAGAGTCCTACGAGCAGTACTTC	CASSLSPESYEQYF
TRBV19	TRBJ2-2	TRBD1	.	TGTGCCAGTAGTATTACAGGGGCCCTAAACACCGGGGAGCTGTTTTTT	CASSITGALNTGELFF
TRBV20-1	TRBJ2-3	.	few	TGCAGTGCTAATAGCGGAGAGGGCACAGATACGCAGTATTTT	CSANSGEGTDTQYF
TRBV29-1	TRBJ1-1	.	many	TGCAGCGTTACCCGGAGGGTTGACGACACTGAAGCTTTCTTT	CSVTRRVDDTEAFF
TRBV4-1	TRBJ1-1	.	many	TGCGCCAGCAGCCAAGATTTCACTGAAGCTTTCTTT	CASSQDFTEAFF
TRBV7-2	TRBJ2-1	TRBD2	few	TGTGCCAGCAGCTTCCGGACTAGTCGGGATGAGCAGTTCTTC	CASSFRTSRDEQFF
TRBV10-1	TRBJ2-1	TRBD2	.	TGCGCCAGCAGGGGACGGGGGGGCCAGAATGAGCAGTTCTTC	CASRGRGGQNEQFF
TRBV6-1	TRBJ2-3	.	few	TGTGCCAGCATGTACGGTAATGGGGGCACAGATACGCAGTATTTT	CASMYGNGGTDTQYF
TRBV30	TRBJ1-4	.	.	TGTGCCTGGAGTGGGGCCCCCAGGGCTCGGGGTGAAAAACTGTTTTTT	CAWSGAPRARGEKLFF
TRBV20-1	TRBJ2-1	TRBD2	few	TGCAGTGCCACAACGGGACTAGCGGTACTTAATGAGCAGTTCTTC	CSATTGLAVLNEQFF
TRBV20-1	TRBJ2-3	.	many	TGCAGTGCTACTGTCACAGATACGCAGTATTTT	CSATVTDTQYF
TRBV5-1	TRBJ2-1	TRBD2	many	TGCGCCAGCAGCTCCGGACTAGCGGGGGGTAGTGAGCAGTTCTTC	CASSSGLAGGSEQFF
TRBV5-1	TRBJ2-7	.	few	TGCGCCAGCACCCACGATTGGGGGGTAGGCGAGCAGTACTTC	CASTHDWGVGEQYF
TRBV6-2/TRBV6-3	TRBJ1-4	.	many	TGTGCCAGCAGTTACCCAACAGACAGGCGGGATGAAAAACTGTTTTTT	CASSYPTDRRDEKLFF
TRBV5-1	TRBJ2-2	.	many	TGCGCCAGCCGTCAGCACCCGCGGACCGGGGAGCTGTTTTTT	CASRQHPRTGELFF
TRBV18	TRBJ2-3	.	many	TGTGCCAGCTCACCATGGGCCGGCAACACAGATACGCAGTATTTT	CASSPWAGNTDTQYF
TRBV5-1	TRBJ2-3	.	.	TGCGCCAGCAGCTTGGAGGGTACGCAGTATTTT	CASSLEGTQYF
TRBV6-5	TRBJ1-1	TRBD1	.	TGTGCCAGCAGTTACCCAGGGGGGCACAGGGGTGCCGCTGAAGCTTTCTTT	CASSYPGGHRGAAEAFF
TRBV16	TRBJ1-5	.	.	TGTGCCAGCAGCCAACCAGGACGGATTAATCAGCCCCAGCATTTT	CASSQPGRINQPQHF
TRBV6-2/TRBV6-3	TRBJ2-3	.	many	TGTGCCAGCAGTTACTCGACGCATTCCACAGATACGCAGTATTTT	CASSYSTHSTDTQYF
TRBV2	TRBJ2-5	TRBD2	.	TGTGCCAGCAGCGTAGCGGGGAGCCAAGAGACCCAGTACTTC	CASSVAGSQETQYF
TRBV6-2/TRBV6-3	TRBJ1-2	.	few	TGTGCCAGCAGGACTCGACAGTCTAACTATGGCTACACCTTC	CASRTRQSNYGYTF
TRBV5-1	TRBJ1-2	.	few	TGCGCCAGCAGCGACTCGGGGTCTTATGGCTACACCTTC	CASSDSGSYGYTF
TRBV5-1	TRBJ2-1	.	many	TGCGCCAGCAAGGGCCAGGGACCCTACAATGAGCAGTTCTTC	CASKGQGPYNEQFF
TRBV20-1	TRBJ1-1	.	many	TGCAGTGCCAAGCGACGGTACACTGAAGCTTTCTTT	CSAKRRYTEAFF
TRBV28	TRBJ2-3	TRBD2	few	TGTGCCAGCGGAAGGCGGGGGATCACAGATACGCAGTATTTT	CASGRRGITDTQYF
TRBV12-3/TRBV12-4	TRBJ2-7	.	.	TGTGCCAGCAGTTTAAAGGTTACCTACGAGCAGTACTTC	CASSLKVTYEQYF
TRBV7-9	TRBJ1-1	.	many	TGTGCCAGCAGCGCGGGACCCATCACTGAAGCTTTCTTT	CASSAGPITEAFF
TRBV3-1	TRBJ1-5	.	few	TGTGCCAGCAGCCAAGAAGGTAACAGACAGCCCCAGCATTTT	CASSQEGNRQPQHF
TRBV5-1	TRBJ2-7	TRBD1	.	TGCGCCAGCAGTTCCGGGACAGCAAGCTACGAGCAGTACTTC	CASSSGTASYEQYF
TRBV4-2	TRBJ2-2	.	few	TGTGCCAGCAGACAGGGATCCGGGGAGCTGTTTTTT	CASRQGSGELFF
TRBV12-3/TRBV12-4	TRBJ1-2	TRBD1	many	TGTGCCAGCAGCAAATCCGGGACAGGGGGCTATGGCTACACCTTC	CASSKSGTGGYGYTF
TRBV5-4	TRBJ2-1	TRBD2	few	TGTGCCAGCAGCTTGTCGCTGGGAGGGTTAGCGGGGGCCCGCCATCAGCAGTTCTTC	CASSLSLGGLAGARHQQFF
TRBV5-1	TRBJ1-5	TRBD1	.	TGCGCCAGCAGCTTAGGACAGGAGGGCCAGCCCCAGCATTTT	CASSLGQEGQPQHF
TRBV10-2	TRBJ2-5	TRBD2	many	TGCGCCAGCAGTGGGACTAGCGGGAGACAAGAGACCCAGTACTTC	CASSGTSGRQETQYF
TRBV5-5	TRBJ2-7	TRBD1	many	TGTGCCAGCAGCTCACGTACCGGGACAGGGGGTAGCGAGCAGTACTTC	CASSSRTGTGGSEQYF
TRBV21-1	TRBJ1-3	.	.	TGTGCCAGCAGCAAAGCGGGGGGAACCTCTGGAAACACCATATATTTT	CASSKAGGTSGNTIYF
TRBV5-6	TRBJ2-7	TRBD1	many	TGTGCCAGCAGCTTGCTGCGGGACAGGGGCTACGAGCAGTACTTC	CASSLLRDRGYEQYF
TRBV6-2/TRBV6-3	TRBJ2-5	.	few	TGTGCCAGCGGAGCAGCGCACCAAGAGACCCAGTACTTC	CASGAAHQETQYF
TRBV28	TRBJ2-7	TRBD1	many	TGTGCCATCCATTCACAGGGGGAGCAGTACTTC	CAIHSQGEQYF
TRBV7-9	TRBJ2-1	.	few	TGTGCCAGCATAGCGGATCAATCCTACAATGAGCAGTTCTTC	CASIADQSYNEQFF
TRBV27	TRBJ2-3	TRBD1	.	TGTGCCAGCAGAAGACAGGGAACCGCAATGACTAGCACAGATACGCAGTATTTT	CASRRQGTAMTSTDTQYF
TRBV7-8	TRBJ1-6	.	.	TGTGCCAGCAGAATGGAAGGGGCGCGGAATTCACCCCTCCACTTT	CASRMEGARNSPLHF
TRBV10-3	TRBJ1-1	TRBD1	few	TGTGCCATCAGTGAGTCAGGACAGGGTGGCACTGAAGCTTTCTTT	CAISESGQGGTEAFF
TRBV18	TRBJ1-2	.	.	TGTGCCAGCTCACCAGGGGGGCTAAACTATGGCTACACCTTC	CASSPGGLNYGYTF
TRBV19	TRBJ2-5	TRBD1	.	TGTGCCAGTACAGACACAGGGGTTAACCAAGAGACCCAGTACTTC	CASTDTGVNQETQYF
TRBV5-6	TRBJ2-5	.	many	TGTGCCAGCAGCTTAAGTAAATGGAGAGAAGAGACCCAGTACTTC	CASSLSKWREETQYF
TRBV24-1	TRBJ1-5	.	many	TGTGCCACCAGTGATCCGCGGGGGCGCAATCAGCCCCAGCATTTT	CATSDPRGRNQPQHF
TRBV7-7	TRBJ1-3	.	many	TGTGCCAGCAGCCCAGGCGGCACAGCTGGAAACACCATATATTTT	CASSPGGTAGNTIYF
TRBV27	TRBJ1-1	TRBD1	few	TGTGCCAGCAGAACCCCCCGGGGGACAGGGGATGGTCGTGAAGCTTTCTTT	CASRTPRGTGDGREAFF
TRBV3-1	TRBJ1-1	TRBD1	.	TGTGCCAGCAGCCAAGGGGACAGGGAAGCTTTCTTT	CASSQGDREAFF
TRBV7-2	TRBJ2-5	.	.	TGTGCCAGCAGCTGGGGGCTAGCTGCCGGAGGTAGTGAGACCCAGTACTTC	CASSWGLAAGGSETQYF